Listed below are T cell receptor beta chains from one sample, sequenced in a study of CD4 and CD8 cells across lung adenocarcinoma regions. TCRdb analysed the PCR reads with MiXCR anew, one entry per CDR3 protein. This sample carries about 3,300 distinct CDR3 sequences, less than 65% of them seen once, and the ten largest clones take roughly 20%. The sequenced sample consisted of CD4+ T cells from the margin of a lung tumor. These receptors all come from a female donor with lung adenocarcinoma. The CD4 and CD8 labels of this study may be unreliable. The CDR3 runs from the conserved cysteine through the conserved F or W. Fields, in order: D gene, V gene, J gene, clone size, CDR3 protein, CDR3 DNA. A D gene is named only where the DNA matches it firmly. Clone size is not always given. Where it is, it says once, few, many or a class for expanded clones.

TRBD2	TRBV5-4	TRBJ2-1	NA	CASSPAEAGPNNEQFF	TGTGCCAGCAGCCCGGCCGAAGCGGGACCAAACAATGAGCAGTTCTTC
NA	TRBV4-1	TRBJ2-3	medium-sized	CASSPPSPILDTQYF	TGCGCCAGCAGCCCTCCTAGTCCCATTTTGGATACGCAGTATTTT
TRBD1	TRBV7-2	TRBJ1-4	NA	CASSDRGIGEKLFF	TGTGCCAGCAGCGACAGGGGCATCGGTGAAAAACTGTTTTTT
TRBD2	TRBV6-1	TRBJ2-1	few	CASTLAGGYNEQFF	TGTGCCAGCACGCTAGCGGGAGGATACAATGAGCAGTTCTTC
NA	TRBV11-2	TRBJ2-7	NA	CASSLTQGQYEQYF	TGTGCCAGCAGCTTAACGCAGGGTCAGTACGAGCAGTACTTC
NA	TRBV25-1	TRBJ2-3	NA	CASTPGPQAATETQYF	TGTGCCAGCACCCCGGGACCCCAAGCAGCCACAGAGACGCAGTACTTT
NA	TRBV6-2/TRBV6-3	TRBJ2-3	few	CASSYSGYTQYF	TGTGCCAGCAGTTACTCCGGATATACGCAGTATTTT
NA	TRBV5-1	TRBJ1-1	NA	CASSLEVGGQAFF	TGCGCCAGCAGCTTGGAGGTAGGCGGCCAAGCTTTCTTT
TRBD1	TRBV6-5	TRBJ1-6	NA	CASSYTTGDNSPLHF	TGTGCCAGCAGTTACACAACAGGGGATAATTCACCCCTCCACTTT
TRBD2	TRBV6-1	TRBJ2-1	NA	CASRRGLAGGFGNEQFF	TGTGCCAGCCGAAGGGGACTAGCGGGAGGTTTTGGCAATGAGCAGTTCTTC
NA	TRBV6-2/TRBV6-3	TRBJ1-1	NA	CASSYVDSSPWGTEAFF	TGTGCCAGCAGTTACGTTGACAGTTCTCCCTGGGGCACTGAAGCTTTCTTT
TRBD2	TRBV18	TRBJ2-1	NA	CASSPGTSGLQQFF	TGTGCCAGCTCCCCCGGGACTAGCGGGCTCCAACAGTTCTTC
NA	TRBV7-8	TRBJ2-7	NA	CASSLRARGLDSHEQYF	TGTGCCAGCAGCTTAAGAGCTAGGGGACTCGACTCCCACGAGCAGTACTTC
NA	TRBV6-1	TRBJ2-5	NA	CASSENRAQQETQYF	TGTGCCAGCAGTGAGAACAGGGCCCAACAAGAGACCCAGTACTTC
NA	TRBV7-6	TRBJ1-4	few	CASSLAGTNEKLFF	TGTGCCAGCAGCTTAGCCGGGACAAATGAAAAACTGTTTTTT
NA	TRBV7-2	TRBJ2-2	NA	CASSLAGGYTGELFF	TGTGCCAGCAGCTTAGCGGGAGGATACACCGGGGAGCTGTTTTTT
NA	TRBV6-1	TRBJ2-3	NA	CASRASGTDTQYF	TGTGCCAGCCGCGCTAGCGGCACAGATACGCAGTATTTT
TRBD2	TRBV6-1	TRBJ2-1	NA	CASSPGLAYEQFF	TGTGCCAGCAGTCCGGGACTAGCCTATGAGCAGTTCTTC
NA	TRBV7-2	TRBJ2-5	few	CASSLAKEETQYF	TGTGCCAGCAGCTTAGCTAAGGAGGAGACCCAGTACTTC
TRBD2	TRBV12-3/TRBV12-4	TRBJ2-1	NA	CASRERGSYNEQFF	TGTGCCAGCAGGGAGCGGGGCTCCTACAATGAGCAGTTCTTC
TRBD1	TRBV6-1	TRBJ2-7	few	CASRIGGTDFYEQYF	TGTGCCAGCAGAATAGGTGGGACAGACTTCTACGAGCAGTACTTC
NA	TRBV27	TRBJ2-3	few	CASKTRVLEAQYF	TGTGCCAGCAAAACTCGAGTCTTAGAGGCGCAGTATTTT
TRBD2	TRBV12-3/TRBV12-4	TRBJ2-1	NA	CASSFIREGGQTQFF	TGTGCCAGCAGTTTTATCCGGGAGGGAGGGCAGACCCAGTTCTTC
TRBD1	TRBV7-2	TRBJ2-5	NA	CASSKATGGEETQYF	TGTGCCAGCAGCAAGGCGACAGGGGGGGAAGAGACCCAGTACTTC
TRBD2	TRBV10-1	TRBJ2-1	large	CASSGTSGRMDNEQFF	TGCGCCAGCAGCGGGACTAGCGGGAGGATGGACAATGAGCAGTTCTTC
TRBD2	TRBV6-1	TRBJ2-1	few	CASSQTWTSGRAWMFF	TGTGCCAGCAGCCAGACTTGGACTAGCGGGAGGGCCTGGATGTTCTTC
TRBD1	TRBV6-1	TRBJ2-5	NA	CASGDRASETQYF	TGTGCCAGCGGGGACAGGGCCTCGGAGACCCAGTACTTC
TRBD1	TRBV6-1	TRBJ1-2	NA	CASTGQGYGYTF	TGTGCCAGCACGGGACAGGGTTATGGCTACACCTTC
NA	TRBV7-9	TRBJ2-7	few	CASSAPGTWGDSYEQYF	TGTGCCAGCAGCGCCCCCGGGACTTGGGGGGACTCCTACGAGCAGTACTTC
NA	TRBV6-5	TRBJ2-1	few	CASSYQDQPTGTQFF	TGTGCCAGCAGTTACCAGGACCAACCTACGGGGACCCAGTTCTTC
NA	TRBV11-2	TRBJ2-1	NA	CASRIRDLENNEQFF	TGTGCCAGCAGAATCCGGGACTTGGAAAACAATGAGCAGTTCTTC
NA	TRBV6-4	TRBJ2-1	NA	CASSASGSRDEQFF	TGTGCCAGCAGTGCCTCAGGGTCTAGGGATGAGCAGTTCTTC
NA	TRBV6-1	TRBJ1-1	NA	CASLIGIFLNTEAFF	TGTGCCAGCCTCATCGGCATTTTTTTGAACACTGAAGCTTTCTTT
TRBD2	TRBV6-2/TRBV6-3	TRBJ2-7	NA	CASRSGGSAGEQYF	TGTGCCAGCCGGTCGGGCGGGAGCGCCGGCGAGCAGTACTTC
TRBD2	TRBV15	TRBJ2-1	NA	CATSRGLGGNEQFF	TGTGCCACCAGCAGAGGGCTGGGAGGGAATGAGCAGTTCTTC
NA	TRBV6-5	TRBJ2-5	medium-sized	CASSYQDQPTGTQYF	TGTGCCAGCAGTTACCAGGACCAACCTACGGGGACCCAGTACTTC
NA	TRBV5-6	TRBJ2-5	NA	CASSIFTGYNEQYF	TGTGCCAGCAGCATCTTCACGGGGTACAATGAGCAGTACTTC
TRBD2	TRBV24-1	TRBJ2-1	medium-sized	CATSDAVTSGSGYNEQFF	TGTGCCACCAGTGACGCTGTTACTAGCGGGAGTGGGTACAATGAGCAGTTCTTC
NA	TRBV12-3/TRBV12-4	TRBJ2-5	NA	CAGRGGRHQETQYF	TGTGCGGGGCGTGGGGGCCGTCACCAAGAGACCCAGTACTTC
NA	TRBV25-1	TRBJ2-7	NA	CASSRYFPARRISYEQYF	TGTGCCAGCAGTCGCTACTTTCCAGCCAGGCGCATATCCTACGAGCAGTACTTC
TRBD1	TRBV7-2	TRBJ1-2	NA	CASSSSGQTWSGYTF	TGTGCCAGCAGCTCGTCGGGACAGACTTGGAGCGGCTACACCTTC